This entry describes one T cell receptor beta chain. The target antigen is unknown. Unique molecular identifiers were built into the TCR beta cDNA libraries. Each batch of about 0.95 to 11 million T cells produced 500,000 to 550,000 cDNA molecules. Each CDR3 protein gets one entry after TCRdb re-called the PCR reads with MiXCR. The table records about 260,000 distinct CDR3 sequences, 36% of them present only once. Trimming took 5 bases from V and 2 from J; bases not matched to a gene: 9. Germline CDR1 and CDR2: SEHNR and FQNEAQ (reference sequence). The CDR3 covers 17 residues. The entry originates in a study of post-analysis software for immune sequencing data. Study-level results: Patients used about five TRBV segments, including TRBV5-6, TRBV5-1 and TRBV20-1, more often than controls. Normalized Chao1 diversity was significantly lower in multiple sclerosis patients than in controls. F-measure co-clustering was strong for batch-matched samples.

Sequenced: blood. The origin of this receptor is a girl aged 5 to 17 with multiple sclerosis. V and J are TRBV7-9 and TRBJ1-1; 12 bases are a match to TRBD1. This CDR3 is CASSRGQGAFVNTEAFF. The CDR3 DNA follows: TGTGCCAGCAGCCGGGGACAGGGGGCCTTCGTTAACACTGAAGCTTTCTTT.